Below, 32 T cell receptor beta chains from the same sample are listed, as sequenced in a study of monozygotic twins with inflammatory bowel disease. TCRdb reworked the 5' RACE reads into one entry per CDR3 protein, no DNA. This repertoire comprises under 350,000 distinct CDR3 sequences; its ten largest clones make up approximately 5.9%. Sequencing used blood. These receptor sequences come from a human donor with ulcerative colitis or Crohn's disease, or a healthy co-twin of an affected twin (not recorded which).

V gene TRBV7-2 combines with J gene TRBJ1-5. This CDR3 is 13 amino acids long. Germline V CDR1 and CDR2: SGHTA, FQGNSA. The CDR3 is CASSPDWNQPQHF.

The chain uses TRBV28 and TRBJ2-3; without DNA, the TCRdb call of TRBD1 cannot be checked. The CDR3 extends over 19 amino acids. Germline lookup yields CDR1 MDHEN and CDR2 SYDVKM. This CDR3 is CASSPLSSGDRLVPDTQYF.

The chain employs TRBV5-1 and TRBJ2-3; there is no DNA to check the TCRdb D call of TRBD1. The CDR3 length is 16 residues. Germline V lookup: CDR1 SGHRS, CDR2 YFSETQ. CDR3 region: CASSPPGTGPTDTQYF.

The chain's CDR3 is CASSVGSGGEQYF. The gene calls are TRBV9 and TRBJ2-7; TCRdb's assignment of TRBD1 cannot be checked, as there is no DNA. This CDR3 comprises 13 residues. CDR1 and CDR2 from the germline V gene are SGDLS and YYNGEE.

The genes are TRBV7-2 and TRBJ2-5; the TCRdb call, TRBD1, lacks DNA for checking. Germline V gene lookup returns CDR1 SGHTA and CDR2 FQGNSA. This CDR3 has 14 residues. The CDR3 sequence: CASSLPGKGETQYF.

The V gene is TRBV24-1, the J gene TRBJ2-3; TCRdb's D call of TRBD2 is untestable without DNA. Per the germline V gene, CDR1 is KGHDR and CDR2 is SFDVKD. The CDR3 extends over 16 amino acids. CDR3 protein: CATSDRTSGSADTQYF.

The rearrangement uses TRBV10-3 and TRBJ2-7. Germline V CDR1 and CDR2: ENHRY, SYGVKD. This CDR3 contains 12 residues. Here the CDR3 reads CAISISAHEQYF.

The CDR3 region is CASRSQGADTEAFF. The chain links TRBV7-8 to TRBJ1-1; TCRdb returns TRBD1, unconfirmable since there is no DNA. CDR1 SGHVS and CDR2 FQNEAQ come from the germline V gene. CDR3 length: 14 residues.

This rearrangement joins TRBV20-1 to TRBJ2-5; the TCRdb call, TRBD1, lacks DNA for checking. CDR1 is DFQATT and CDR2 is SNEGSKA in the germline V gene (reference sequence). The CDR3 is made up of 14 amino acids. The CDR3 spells CSITAPGGGRAQYF.

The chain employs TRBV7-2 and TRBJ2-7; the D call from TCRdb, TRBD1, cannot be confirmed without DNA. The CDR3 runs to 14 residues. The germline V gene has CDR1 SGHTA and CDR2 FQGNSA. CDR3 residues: CASSTGTVSYEQYF.

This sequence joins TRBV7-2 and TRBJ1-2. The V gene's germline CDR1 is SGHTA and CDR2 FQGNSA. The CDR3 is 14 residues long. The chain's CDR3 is CASSQRNFNYGYTF.

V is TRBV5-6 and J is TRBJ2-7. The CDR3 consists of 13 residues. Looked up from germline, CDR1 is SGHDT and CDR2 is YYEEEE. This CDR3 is CASSLSQTYEQYF.

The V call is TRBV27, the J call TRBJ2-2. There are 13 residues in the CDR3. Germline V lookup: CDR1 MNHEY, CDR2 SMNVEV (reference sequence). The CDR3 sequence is CASSLLTTGELFF.

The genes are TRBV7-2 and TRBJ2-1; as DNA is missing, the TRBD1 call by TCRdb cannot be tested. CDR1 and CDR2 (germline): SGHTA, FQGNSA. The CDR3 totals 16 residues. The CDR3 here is CASSHTGTRTHNEQFF.

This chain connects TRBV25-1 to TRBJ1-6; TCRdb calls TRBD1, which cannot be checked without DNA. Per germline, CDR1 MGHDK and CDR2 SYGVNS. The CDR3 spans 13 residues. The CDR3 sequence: CASTGTTNSPLHF.

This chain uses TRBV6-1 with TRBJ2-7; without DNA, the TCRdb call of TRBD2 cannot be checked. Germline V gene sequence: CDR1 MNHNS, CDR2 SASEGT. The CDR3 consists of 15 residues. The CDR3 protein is CASSPLAGGPYEQYF.

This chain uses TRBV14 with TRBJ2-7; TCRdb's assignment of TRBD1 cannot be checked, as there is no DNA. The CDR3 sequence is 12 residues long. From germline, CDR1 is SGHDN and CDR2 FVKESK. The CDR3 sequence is CASSRRRGEQYF.

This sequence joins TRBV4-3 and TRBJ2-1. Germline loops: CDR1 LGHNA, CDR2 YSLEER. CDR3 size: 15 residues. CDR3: CASSQAPGFWDEQFF.

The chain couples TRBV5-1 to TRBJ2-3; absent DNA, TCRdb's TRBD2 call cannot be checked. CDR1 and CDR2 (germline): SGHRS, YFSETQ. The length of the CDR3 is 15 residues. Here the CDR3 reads CASSGLTRDVDTQYF.

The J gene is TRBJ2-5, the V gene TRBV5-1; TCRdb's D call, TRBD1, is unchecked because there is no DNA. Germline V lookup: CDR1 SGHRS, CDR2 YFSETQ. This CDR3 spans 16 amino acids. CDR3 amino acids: CASSPPLGVSGETQYF.

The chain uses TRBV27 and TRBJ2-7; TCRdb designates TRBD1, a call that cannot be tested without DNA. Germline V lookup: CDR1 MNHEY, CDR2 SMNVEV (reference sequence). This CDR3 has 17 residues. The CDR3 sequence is CASSLFPHSTLLREQYF.

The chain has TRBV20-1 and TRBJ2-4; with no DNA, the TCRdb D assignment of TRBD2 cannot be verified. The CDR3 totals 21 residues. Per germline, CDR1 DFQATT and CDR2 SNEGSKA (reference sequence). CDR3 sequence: CSARPDLSTSGGAVAKNIQYF.

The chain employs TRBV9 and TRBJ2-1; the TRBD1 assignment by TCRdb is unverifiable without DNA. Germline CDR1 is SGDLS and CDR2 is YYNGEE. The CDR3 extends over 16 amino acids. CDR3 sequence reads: CASSATPSGSYNEQFF.

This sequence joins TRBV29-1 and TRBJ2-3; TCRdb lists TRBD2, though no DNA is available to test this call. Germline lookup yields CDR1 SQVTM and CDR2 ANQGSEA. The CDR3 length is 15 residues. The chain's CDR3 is CSAGAPTGGTDTQYF.

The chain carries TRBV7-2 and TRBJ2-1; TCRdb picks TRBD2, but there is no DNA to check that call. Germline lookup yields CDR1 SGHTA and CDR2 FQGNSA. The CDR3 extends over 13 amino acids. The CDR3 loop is CASRTGLNNEQFF.

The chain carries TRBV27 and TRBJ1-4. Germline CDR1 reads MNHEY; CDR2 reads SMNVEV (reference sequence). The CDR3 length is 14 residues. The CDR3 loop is CASSPSGGNEKLFF.

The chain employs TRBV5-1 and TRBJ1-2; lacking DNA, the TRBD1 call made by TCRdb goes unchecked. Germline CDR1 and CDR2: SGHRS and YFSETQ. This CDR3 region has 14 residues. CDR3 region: CASSPQAASYGYTF.

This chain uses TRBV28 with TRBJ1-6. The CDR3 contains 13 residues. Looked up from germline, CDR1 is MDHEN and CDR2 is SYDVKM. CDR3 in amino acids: CASSLRQNSPLHF.

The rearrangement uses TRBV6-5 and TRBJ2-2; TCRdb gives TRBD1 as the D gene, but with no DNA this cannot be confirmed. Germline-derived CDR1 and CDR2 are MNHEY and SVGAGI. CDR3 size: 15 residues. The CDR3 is CASSYETGVTGELFF.

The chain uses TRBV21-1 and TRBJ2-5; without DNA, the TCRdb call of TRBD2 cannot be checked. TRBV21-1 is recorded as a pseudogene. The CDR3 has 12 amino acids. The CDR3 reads CARERERETQYF.

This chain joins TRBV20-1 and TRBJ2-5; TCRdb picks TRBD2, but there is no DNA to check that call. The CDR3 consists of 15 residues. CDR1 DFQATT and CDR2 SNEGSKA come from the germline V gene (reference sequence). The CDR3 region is CSARDASGSSETQYF.

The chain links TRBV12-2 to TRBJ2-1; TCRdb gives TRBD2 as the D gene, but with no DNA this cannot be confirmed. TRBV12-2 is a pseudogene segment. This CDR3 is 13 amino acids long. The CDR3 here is CASRSAFPGLVFF.